These T cell receptor beta chains were read from a single sample in a study of T cell changes during pregnancy in multiple sclerosis. Clones were read by immunoSEQ multiplex PCR, and TCRdb kept only the in-frame ones, dropping some. Of about 67,000 clones in the sample, about 89% are singletons; the top ten hold almost 1.5%. The sample in question was peripheral blood, obtained in the second trimester of pregnancy. The receptors were sampled from a female donor with multiple sclerosis, enrolled in a pregnancy study. Both conserved end residues are part of each CDR3. Each record gives: V gene, D gene, clone size, J gene, CDR3 length, CDR3 DNA, CDR3 protein. The D gene is left open where the match is weak. Size tells how often a clone was seen (once, few, many) or the class of an expanded clone, and some rows leave it out.

v_call: TRBV6-5
d_call: TRBD1
clone_size: .
j_call: TRBJ2-6
cdr3_length: 16
cdr3_nt: TGTGCCAGCAGTTACGCAGGGGGCTCTGGGGCCAACGTCCTGACTTTC
cdr3_aa: CASSYAGGSGANVLTF

v_call: TRBV30
d_call: .
clone_size: .
j_call: TRBJ2-7
cdr3_length: 13
cdr3_nt: TGTGCCTGGACGATGGCAGTAACCTACGAGCAGTACTTC
cdr3_aa: CAWTMAVTYEQYF

v_call: TRBV9
d_call: .
clone_size: .
j_call: TRBJ1-5
cdr3_length: 13
cdr3_nt: TGTGCCAGCAGCGCAGGGATGGATCAGCCCCAGCATTTT
cdr3_aa: CASSAGMDQPQHF

v_call: TRBV10-3
d_call: .
clone_size: few
j_call: TRBJ1-1
cdr3_length: 13
cdr3_nt: TGTGCCATCAGTGAAACAGGGCGTACTGAAGCTTTCTTT
cdr3_aa: CAISETGRTEAFF

v_call: TRBV5-1
d_call: .
clone_size: .
j_call: TRBJ1-2
cdr3_length: 14
cdr3_nt: TGCGCCAGCAGCTCAGCGGCAGGAAACTATGGCTACACCTTC
cdr3_aa: CASSSAAGNYGYTF

v_call: TRBV5-4
d_call: TRBD1
clone_size: .
j_call: TRBJ2-4
cdr3_length: 16
cdr3_nt: TGTGCCAGCAGCCCGGACAGGGTTGTAGCCAAAAACATTCAGTACTTC
cdr3_aa: CASSPDRVVAKNIQYF

v_call: TRBV7-7
d_call: TRBD2
clone_size: .
j_call: TRBJ2-5
cdr3_length: 15
cdr3_nt: TGTGCCAGCAGCTTGACTAGCGGGGGGGCGGAGACCCAGTACTTC
cdr3_aa: CASSLTSGGAETQYF

v_call: TRBV4-2
d_call: .
clone_size: .
j_call: TRBJ1-5
cdr3_length: 13
cdr3_nt: TGTGCCAGCAGCCAAGACAGGCCCCAGCCCCAGCATTTT
cdr3_aa: CASSQDRPQPQHF

v_call: TRBV7-9
d_call: .
clone_size: .
j_call: TRBJ2-1
cdr3_length: 13
cdr3_nt: TGTGCCAGCTTCGGCAGGTCATACAATGAGCAGTTCTTC
cdr3_aa: CASFGRSYNEQFF

v_call: TRBV5-1
d_call: .
clone_size: .
j_call: TRBJ1-5
cdr3_length: 15
cdr3_nt: TGCGCCAGCAGCTTGGAGGCAGGGAACGGCCAGCCCCAGCATTTT
cdr3_aa: CASSLEAGNGQPQHF

v_call: TRBV4-1
d_call: TRBD1
clone_size: .
j_call: TRBJ2-7
cdr3_length: 20
cdr3_nt: TGCGCCAGCAGCCACCCGCACGGGGGACGCGACCAGGGGGCATTCGACGAGCAGTACTTT
cdr3_aa: CASSHPHGGRDQGAFDEQYF

v_call: TRBV14
d_call: .
clone_size: .
j_call: TRBJ1-2
cdr3_length: 18
cdr3_nt: TGTGCCAGCAGCCAAGATTTTGCTAAAGGGAGTGGATTGGGTGGCTACACCTTC
cdr3_aa: CASSQDFAKGSGLGGYTF

v_call: TRBV30
d_call: .
clone_size: .
j_call: TRBJ1-4
cdr3_length: 11
cdr3_nt: TGTGCCTGGAGTGTGGGGAGGGCACTGTTTTTT
cdr3_aa: CAWSVGRALFF

v_call: TRBV6-5
d_call: TRBD1
clone_size: .
j_call: TRBJ1-1
cdr3_length: 15
cdr3_nt: TGTGCCAGCAGTCTCTCAGGGACAGGGACCACTGAAGCTTTCTTT
cdr3_aa: CASSLSGTGTTEAFF

v_call: TRBV19
d_call: .
clone_size: .
j_call: TRBJ2-1
cdr3_length: 13
cdr3_nt: TGTGCCAGTAGTACGCGAATTAGCATTTCGCAGTTCTTC
cdr3_aa: CASSTRISISQFF

v_call: TRBV2
d_call: TRBD1
clone_size: once
j_call: TRBJ1-1
cdr3_length: 12
cdr3_nt: TGTGCCACCCTAACAGGGGGCAGTGAAGCTTTCTTT
cdr3_aa: CATLTGGSEAFF

v_call: TRBV6-5
d_call: TRBD1
clone_size: .
j_call: TRBJ1-3
cdr3_length: 15
cdr3_nt: TGTGCCAGCAGCCGGGGACAGGCCTCTGGAAACACCATATATTTT
cdr3_aa: CASSRGQASGNTIYF

v_call: TRBV11-2
d_call: .
clone_size: .
j_call: TRBJ2-2
cdr3_length: 15
cdr3_nt: TGTGCCAGCAGCTTAGTGGCGGGTTATTACGGGGAGCTGTTTTTT
cdr3_aa: CASSLVAGYYGELFF

v_call: TRBV27
d_call: TRBD2
clone_size: .
j_call: TRBJ2-7
cdr3_length: 15
cdr3_nt: TGTGCCAGCAGTTTACTGGCCGGGGGGTTCTACGAGCAGTACTTC
cdr3_aa: CASSLLAGGFYEQYF

v_call: TRBV12-5
d_call: .
clone_size: .
j_call: TRBJ2-7
cdr3_length: 15
cdr3_nt: TGTGCTAGTGGTTTGGTACGAGGACAAGACTACGAGCAGTACTTC
cdr3_aa: CASGLVRGQDYEQYF

v_call: TRBV19
d_call: .
clone_size: .
j_call: TRBJ2-7
cdr3_length: 14
cdr3_nt: TGTGCCAGTAGTACCGCTGACGGAGCCTACGAGCAGTACTTC
cdr3_aa: CASSTADGAYEQYF

v_call: TRBV5-6
d_call: .
clone_size: .
j_call: TRBJ1-5
cdr3_length: 12
cdr3_nt: TGTGCCAGCAGCTTGGCGGGTCAGCCCCAGCATTTT
cdr3_aa: CASSLAGQPQHF

v_call: TRBV29-1
d_call: TRBD1
clone_size: .
j_call: TRBJ1-1
cdr3_length: 13
cdr3_nt: TGCAGCGCCGAAGGACAGGCGAACACTGAAGCTTTCTTT
cdr3_aa: CSAEGQANTEAFF

v_call: TRBV2
d_call: TRBD1
clone_size: .
j_call: TRBJ2-3
cdr3_length: 16
cdr3_nt: TGTGCCAGCATGGGATATGGACAGGGAAGCACAGATACGCAGTATTTT
cdr3_aa: CASMGYGQGSTDTQYF

v_call: TRBV10-1
d_call: .
clone_size: .
j_call: TRBJ1-2
cdr3_length: 13
cdr3_nt: TGCGCCAGCAGTGTTGGCGGAAACTATGGCTACACCTTC
cdr3_aa: CASSVGGNYGYTF

v_call: TRBV7-2
d_call: TRBD1
clone_size: .
j_call: TRBJ1-4
cdr3_length: 13
cdr3_nt: TGTGCCAGCAGCTTGGACAGGGTTGAAAAACTGTTTTTT
cdr3_aa: CASSLDRVEKLFF

v_call: TRBV6-4
d_call: .
clone_size: .
j_call: TRBJ2-2
cdr3_length: 17
cdr3_nt: TGTGCCAGCAGTGACTCAGGAGGGGGCCCCAACACCGGGGAGCTGTTTTTT
cdr3_aa: CASSDSGGGPNTGELFF

v_call: TRBV20-1
d_call: .
clone_size: many
j_call: TRBJ1-2
cdr3_length: 11
cdr3_nt: TGCAGTGCTCAACAGGCGCACGGCTACACCTTC
cdr3_aa: CSAQQAHGYTF